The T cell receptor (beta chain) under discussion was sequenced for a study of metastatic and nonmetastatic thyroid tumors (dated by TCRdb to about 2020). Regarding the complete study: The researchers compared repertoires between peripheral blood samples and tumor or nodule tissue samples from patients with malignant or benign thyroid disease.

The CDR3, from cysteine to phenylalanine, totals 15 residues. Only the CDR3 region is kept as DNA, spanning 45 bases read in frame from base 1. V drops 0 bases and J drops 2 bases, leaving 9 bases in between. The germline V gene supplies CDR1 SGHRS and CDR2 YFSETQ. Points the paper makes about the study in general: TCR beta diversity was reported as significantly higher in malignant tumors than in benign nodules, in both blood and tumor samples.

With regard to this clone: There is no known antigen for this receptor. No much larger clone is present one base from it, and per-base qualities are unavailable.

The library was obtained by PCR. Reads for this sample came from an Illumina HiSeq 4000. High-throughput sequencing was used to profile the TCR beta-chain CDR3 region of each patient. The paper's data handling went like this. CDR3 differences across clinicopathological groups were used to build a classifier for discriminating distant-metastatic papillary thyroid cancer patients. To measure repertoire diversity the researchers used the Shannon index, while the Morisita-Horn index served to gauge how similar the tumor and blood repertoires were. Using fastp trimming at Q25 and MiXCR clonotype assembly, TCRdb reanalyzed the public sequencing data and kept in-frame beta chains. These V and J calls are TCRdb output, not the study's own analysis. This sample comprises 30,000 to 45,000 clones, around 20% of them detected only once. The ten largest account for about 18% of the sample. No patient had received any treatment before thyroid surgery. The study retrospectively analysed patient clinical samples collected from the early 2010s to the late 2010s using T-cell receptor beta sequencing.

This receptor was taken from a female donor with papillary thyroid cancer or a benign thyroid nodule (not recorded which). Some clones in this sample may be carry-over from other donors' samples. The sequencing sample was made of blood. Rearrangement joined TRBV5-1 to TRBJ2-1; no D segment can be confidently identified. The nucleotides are TGCGCCAGCAGCTTGGAATCGTTTACCTACAATGAGCAGTTCTTC. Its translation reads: CASSLESFTYNEQFF. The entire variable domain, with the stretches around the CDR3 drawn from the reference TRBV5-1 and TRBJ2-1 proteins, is KAGVTQTPRYLIKTRGQQVTLSCSPISGHRSVSWYQQTPGQGLQFLFEYFSETQRNKGNFPGRFSGRQFSNSRSEMNVSTLELGDSALYLCASSLESFTYNEQFFGPGTRLTVL.